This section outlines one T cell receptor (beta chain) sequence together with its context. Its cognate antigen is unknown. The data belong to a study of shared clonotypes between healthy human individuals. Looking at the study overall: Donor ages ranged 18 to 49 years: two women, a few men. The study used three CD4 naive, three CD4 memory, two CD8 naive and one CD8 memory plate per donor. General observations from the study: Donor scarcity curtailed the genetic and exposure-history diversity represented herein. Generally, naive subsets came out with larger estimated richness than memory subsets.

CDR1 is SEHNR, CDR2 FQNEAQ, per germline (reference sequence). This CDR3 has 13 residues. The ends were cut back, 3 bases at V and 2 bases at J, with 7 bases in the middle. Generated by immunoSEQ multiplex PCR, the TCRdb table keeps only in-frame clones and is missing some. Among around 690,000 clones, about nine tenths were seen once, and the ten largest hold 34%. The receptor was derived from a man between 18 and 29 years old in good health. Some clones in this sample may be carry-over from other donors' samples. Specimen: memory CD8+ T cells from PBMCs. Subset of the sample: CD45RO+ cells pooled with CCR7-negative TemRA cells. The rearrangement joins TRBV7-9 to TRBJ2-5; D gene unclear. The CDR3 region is CASSFVSQETQYF. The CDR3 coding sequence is TGTGCCAGCAGCTTTGTCAGTCAAGAGACCCAGTACTTC.